The rows below give T cell receptor beta chains drawn from one sample of a study of CD8+CD57+ T cells in acquired aplastic anemia. TCRdb passed the reads through MiXCR, listing each CDR3 protein once. This table has more than 150,000 distinct CDR3 sequences, around 47% appearing once. The sequencing input was sorted CD4+, CD8+, or CD8+CD57+ T cells (not recorded which) from PBMCs. The receptors derive from a human donor with aplastic anemia. Each CDR3 is given with its conserved first and last residue. Each record gives: V gene, clone size, D gene, J gene, CDR3 protein, CDR3 DNA. The D gene is left open where the match is weak. Rows give clone size only sometimes, using once, few, many, or a class for an expanded clone.

>TRBV19|many|TRBD1|TRBJ1-5
CASNLKGRAGGGYQPQHF
TGTGCCAGTAATCTCAAGGGAAGGGCAGGGGGAGGCTATCAGCCCCAGCATTTT
>TRBV6-5|.|.|TRBJ1-2
CASGYSRSGGYTF
TGTGCCAGCGGTTACTCGAGGTCGGGGGGCTACACCTTC
>TRBV24-1|many|TRBD2|TRBJ2-3
CATSEASGGGTDTQYF
TGTGCCACCAGTGAGGCTAGCGGAGGGGGCACAGATACGCAGTATTTT
>TRBV11-1|.|.|TRBJ2-4
CASSKEGLAKNIQYF
TGTGCCAGCAGCAAAGAGGGGTTAGCCAAAAACATTCAGTACTTC
>TRBV5-4|once|TRBD2|TRBJ2-2
CASSLGLADANTGELFF
TGTGCCAGCAGCTTGGGGCTAGCGGACGCGAACACCGGGGAGCTGTTTTTT
>TRBV7-3|many|.|TRBJ2-5
CASSLSRGAGETQYF
TGTGCCAGCAGCTTATCTCGAGGGGCCGGAGAGACCCAGTACTTC
>TRBV29-1|.|TRBD2|TRBJ2-7
CSVELGTSGRYEQYF
TGCAGCGTTGAACTCGGGACTAGCGGGAGGTACGAGCAGTACTTC
>TRBV20-1|.|TRBD2|TRBJ2-1
CSAWLAVYNEQFF
TGCAGTGCTTGGCTAGCGGTTTACAATGAGCAGTTCTTC
>TRBV7-9|many|TRBD1|TRBJ2-7
CASSGAGTGYEQYF
TGTGCCAGCAGCGGGGCCGGGACAGGGTACGAGCAGTACTTC
>TRBV10-3|few|.|TRBJ2-1
CAISESTTRSNEQFF
TGTGCCATCAGTGAGTCGACGACACGTAGCAATGAGCAGTTCTTC
>TRBV7-2|many|.|TRBJ1-2
CASSPRSRANYGYTF
TGTGCCAGCAGCCCCCGGTCCCGAGCTAACTATGGCTACACCTTC
>TRBV20-1|.|TRBD1|TRBJ2-1
CSARVGAGGGDNEQFF
TGCAGTGCTAGAGTCGGGGCAGGGGGTGGGGACAATGAGCAGTTCTTC
>TRBV7-9|.|.|TRBJ1-2
CASSAGTNYGYTF
TGTGCCAGCAGCGCCGGGACCAACTATGGCTACACCTTC
>TRBV20-1|.|.|TRBJ1-2
CSGVDSFDGYTF
TGCAGTGGCGTTGACAGTTTCGATGGCTACACCTTC
>TRBV2|.|TRBD2|TRBJ2-3
CASRAGGSFTDTQYF
TGTGCCAGCAGGGCTGGCGGGAGTTTCACAGATACGCAGTATTTT
>TRBV20-1|many|.|TRBJ2-5
CSARDRAEETQYF
TGCAGTGCTAGAGATCGGGCGGAAGAGACCCAGTACTTC
>TRBV2|.|.|TRBJ2-5
CASSNTAQYF
TGTGCCAGCAGCAACACGGCCCAGTACTTC
>TRBV24-1|many|.|TRBJ2-1
CATSDPRTVNNEQFF
TGTGCCACCAGTGATCCCCGGACAGTCAACAATGAGCAGTTCTTC
>TRBV4-2|many|.|TRBJ2-7
CASSQQTGQIPYEQYF
TGTGCCAGCAGCCAACAAACAGGGCAAATCCCCTACGAGCAGTACTTC
>TRBV20-1|few|.|TRBJ2-7
CSAPRSTYEQYF
TGCAGTGCTCCTAGGTCCACCTACGAGCAGTACTTC
>TRBV7-9|.|TRBD2|TRBJ2-7
CASSRTSGNLYEQYF
TGTGCCAGCAGCCGAACTAGCGGGAATTTATACGAGCAGTACTTC
>TRBV20-1|.|TRBD1|TRBJ2-7
CSAHAGTGGREQYF
TGCAGTGCTCACGCCGGGACAGGGGGCCGCGAGCAGTACTTC
>TRBV19|many|.|TRBJ1-2
CASSRVASHGYTF
TGTGCCAGTAGTAGAGTAGCATCGCATGGCTACACCTTC
>TRBV20-1|.|.|TRBJ2-3
CSARHTDTQYF
TGCAGTGCTAGGCACACAGATACGCAGTATTTT
>TRBV20-1|once|.|TRBJ2-7
CSASSPRGEYEQYF
TGCAGTGCCAGCTCACCCAGGGGGGAATACGAGCAGTACTTC
>TRBV28|few|.|TRBJ2-7
CASSQGITYF
TGTGCCAGCAGCCAGGGTATAACGTACTTC
>TRBV20-1|few|TRBD2|TRBJ2-3
CSASRESGTDTQYF
TGCAGTGCATCGCGGGAGTCCGGCACAGATACGCAGTATTTT
>TRBV7-4|.|.|TRBJ2-5
CASSFGPGTQYF
TGTGCCAGCAGCTTTGGGCCGGGGACCCAGTACTTC
>TRBV7-9|many|.|TRBJ2-7
CASSPLGNTYEQYF
TGTGCCAGCAGCCCTTTGGGAAACACCTACGAGCAGTACTTC
>TRBV6-1|many|.|TRBJ1-6
CASSEVQEHSPLHF
TGTGCCAGCAGTGAGGTACAGGAGCATTCACCCCTCCACTTT
>TRBV4-2|.|.|TRBJ2-1
CASSQEASAYNEQFF
TGTGCCAGCAGCCAAGAAGCTAGCGCCTACAATGAGCAGTTCTTC
>TRBV11-2|few|.|TRBJ2-7
CASSLGGTGTYEQYF
TGTGCCAGCAGCTTAGGTGGGACGGGTACCTACGAGCAGTACTTC
>TRBV9|many|.|TRBJ1-4
CASSAGRVNEKLFF
TGTGCCAGCAGCGCCGGGCGGGTTAATGAAAAACTGTTTTTT
>TRBV7-2|few|.|TRBJ1-1
CASSSDTEAFF
TGTGCCAGCAGCTCGGACACTGAAGCTTTCTTT
>TRBV10-3|.|.|TRBJ1-1
CAIRARGMNTEAFF
TGTGCCATCAGAGCCAGGGGCATGAACACTGAAGCTTTCTTT
>TRBV3-1|once|TRBD1|TRBJ1-2
CASSPGDRYGYTF
TGTGCCAGCAGCCCCGGGGACAGATACGGCTACACCTTC
>TRBV2|.|.|TRBJ2-7
CASSELTGAYEQYF
TGTGCCAGCAGTGAGTTGACAGGAGCCTACGAGCAGTACTTC
>TRBV24-1|few|TRBD1|TRBJ2-1
CATSDTDRVSYNEQFF
TGTGCCACCAGTGACACGGACAGGGTCTCCTACAATGAGCAGTTCTTC
>TRBV13|.|.|TRBJ2-6
CASSLGLRGASGANVLTF
TGTGCCAGCAGTTTAGGCCTCCGGGGGGCTAGTGGGGCCAACGTCCTGACTTTC
>TRBV20-1|.|.|TRBJ2-5
CSVAGVGRETQYF
TGCAGTGTCGCCGGGGTGGGACGGGAGACCCAGTACTTC
>TRBV2|.|.|TRBJ2-3
CASKATQGFGAQYF
TGTGCCAGCAAGGCCACCCAGGGGTTCGGTGCGCAGTATTTT
>TRBV15|many|.|TRBJ1-1
CATSQVGGNTEAFF
TGTGCCACCAGCCAGGTGGGGGGGAACACTGAAGCTTTCTTT
>TRBV15|.|TRBD2|TRBJ2-5
CATSRGLAAGGLGETQYF
TGTGCCACCAGCAGAGGCCTGGCGGCGGGAGGGCTTGGGGAGACCCAGTACTTC
>TRBV10-3|once|.|TRBJ1-1
CASLRGGGYNTEAFF
TGTGCCAGCCTACGCGGGGGCGGATATAACACTGAAGCTTTCTTT
>TRBV5-1|few|TRBD1|TRBJ2-7
CASSRRQGESEQYF
TGCGCCAGCAGCAGACGACAGGGAGAGAGCGAGCAGTACTTC
>TRBV12-3/TRBV12-4|once|TRBD1|TRBJ1-6
CASSSVATGNSPLHF
TGTGCCAGCAGTTCCGTCGCGACAGGGAATTCACCCCTCCACTTT
>TRBV19|.|.|TRBJ1-1
CASSIVGGVGPEAFF
TGTGCCAGTAGTATAGTTGGGGGGGTTGGACCTGAAGCTTTCTTT
>TRBV2|.|.|TRBJ2-7
CASSAMDRLEYEQYF
TGTGCCAGCAGCGCGATGGACCGGTTGGAATACGAGCAGTACTTC
>TRBV20-1|.|.|TRBJ1-2
CSARDQASQLPLYGYTF
TGCAGTGCTAGGGATCAGGCCAGCCAATTGCCCCTCTATGGCTACACCTTC
>TRBV19|.|.|TRBJ1-1
CASSRMSRAEAFF
TGTGCCAGTAGTAGAATGAGTCGTGCTGAAGCTTTCTTT
>TRBV7-2|.|.|TRBJ1-2
CASSTPVSRNYGYTF
TGTGCCAGCAGTACCCCAGTCAGCCGTAACTATGGCTACACCTTC
>TRBV5-1|.|TRBD1|TRBJ1-6
CASSWDRGGYSPLHF
TGCGCCAGCAGCTGGGACAGGGGAGGATATTCACCCCTCCACTTT
>TRBV11-2|.|.|TRBJ2-2
CANSLGWTGYNTGELFF
TGTGCCAACAGCTTAGGCTGGACGGGCTACAACACCGGGGAGCTGTTTTTT
>TRBV6-2/TRBV6-3|few|TRBD2|TRBJ2-7
CASSLGTSDPYEQHF
TGTGCCAGCAGTTTGGGGACTAGCGATCCCTACGAGCAGCACTTC